The next 9 T cell receptor beta chains were all read from a single sample in a study of PD-1 blockade in classical Hodgkin lymphoma. Every single patient, without exception, relapsed after autologous stem cell transplantation, and brentuximab vedotin exposure varied. Repertoires were generated with immunoSEQ multiplex PCR, while TCRdb's copy carries only in-frame clones and drops some. The repertoire holds 2,000 to 3,000 clones, 50% to 75% seen once, with around 35% in the top ten. The sample was peripheral blood mononuclear cells (PBMCs), taken at baseline. Every receptor here comes from a human donor with classical Hodgkin lymphoma.

The chain joins TRBV7-2 to TRBJ2-7, with 7 bases that match TRBD2. The V segment lost 0 bases and the J segment 8 bases; nucleotides outside the gene matches: 28. CDR3 length equals 21 residues. Germline V lookup: CDR1 SGHTA, CDR2 FQGNSA. This CDR3 reads CASSLAVRERGSGAGRSQQYF. The CDR3 nucleotides read TGTGCCAGCAGCTTAGCTGTACGCGAGAGGGGATCCGGAGCGGGGCGCTCCCAGCAGTACTTC.

This clone was found a few times. This rearrangement joins TRBV27 to TRBJ2-7, with 13 bases identical to TRBD2. The CDR3 has 17 residues. The germline V gene encodes CDR1 MNHEY and CDR2 SMNVEV (reference sequence). J gave up 7 bases and V 3 bases, and 12 bases lay outside the gene matches. The CDR3, as DNA: TGTGCCAGCAGTTTCTCGCATGGACTAGCGGGGGCGGGGGAGCAGTACTTC. This sequence encodes CASSFSHGLAGAGEQYF.

This clone is medium-sized within its sample. This sequence joins TRBV7-9 and TRBJ2-2, with D possibly called TRBD1 or TRBD2 (5 bases each). CDR3 length: 15 residues. V was pared by 3 bases and J by 9 bases, with 17 bases between. CDR1 and CDR2 from the germline V gene are SEHNR and FQNEAQ (reference sequence). The CDR3 sequence: CASSFLDLGDRELFF. In nucleotides, the CDR3 is TGTGCCAGCAGCTTCTTGGACCTGGGGGACCGGGAGCTGTTTTTT.

V and J are TRBV6-1 and TRBJ1-4, with D hard to call. The CDR3 length is 14 residues. In germline, CDR1 is MNHNS, CDR2 SASEGT. V was shortened by 7 bases and J by 8 bases, with 17 bases between the two germline ends. The CDR3 bases are TGTGCCAGCACCCCGGGTCTTTCAGGCGAAAAACTGTTTTTT. It encodes CASTPGLSGEKLFF.

The CDR3 region is CASSVAGGLAGGGEETQYF. CDR3 DNA: TGTGCCAGCAGCGTAGCTGGGGGACTAGCGGGGGGAGGCGAAGAGACCCAGTACTTC. The rearrangement links TRBV9 to TRBJ2-5; 15 bases are a match to TRBD2. This CDR3 has 19 amino acids. The trim removed 0 bases at V and 3 bases at J, leaving 9 bases unmatched. Germline CDR1 SGDLS, CDR2 YYNGEE. The whole variable domain, remainder taken from reference TRBV9 and TRBJ2-5, is DSGVTQTPKHLITATGQRVTLRCSPRSGDLSVYWYQQSLDQGLQFLIQYYNGEERAKGNILERFSAQQFPDLHSELNLSSLELGDSALYFCASSVAGGLAGGGEETQYFGPGTRLLVL.

The count of this clone is one. The rearrangement uses TRBV11-2 and TRBJ2-5; D unresolved. V was cut by 1 base and J by 5 bases, with 14 bases left in between. The CDR3 loop spans 15 amino acids. From germline, CDR1 is SGHAT and CDR2 FQNNGV. This CDR3 reads CASSLVRRKRETQYF. CDR3 nucleotide sequence: TGTGCCAGCAGCTTAGTTCGCCGCAAACGGGAGACCCAGTACTTC.

The DNA for the CDR3 is TGTGCCAGCAGCTTGGCCGGGACAGGGTCCTACAATGAGCAGTTCTTC. It codes for CASSLAGTGSYNEQFF. The chain is built from TRBV5-4 and TRBJ2-1; 9 bases fit TRBD1. J gave up 1 base and V 0 bases, and 2 bases lay outside the gene matches. Germline V gives CDR1 SGHNT, CDR2 YYREEE (reference sequence). This CDR3 is 16 amino acids long.

V usage is TRBV6-5 and J usage is TRBJ2-2, with 7 bases aligning to TRBD2. Trimming cost V 2 bases and J 6 bases; bases outside gene matches: 9. This CDR3 region has 16 residues. CDR1 and CDR2 from the germline V gene are MNHEY and SVGAGI. CDR3 sequence (DNA): TGTGCCAGCAGTTACGGCAGCGGGGAACTTGCCGGGGAGCTGTTTTTT. Translation: CASSYGSGELAGELFF.

This clone is medium-sized by share. The chain joins TRBV7-9 to TRBJ1-4; no reliable D call. The V gene's germline CDR1 is SEHNR and CDR2 FQNEAQ (reference sequence). The CDR3 totals 16 residues. V was cut by 1 base and J by 7 bases, with 16 bases left in between. The CDR3 bases are TGTGCCAGCAGCTTAGGAGGACCCTTAACGGCTGAAAAACTGTTTTTT. Translation gives CASSLGGPLTAEKLFF.